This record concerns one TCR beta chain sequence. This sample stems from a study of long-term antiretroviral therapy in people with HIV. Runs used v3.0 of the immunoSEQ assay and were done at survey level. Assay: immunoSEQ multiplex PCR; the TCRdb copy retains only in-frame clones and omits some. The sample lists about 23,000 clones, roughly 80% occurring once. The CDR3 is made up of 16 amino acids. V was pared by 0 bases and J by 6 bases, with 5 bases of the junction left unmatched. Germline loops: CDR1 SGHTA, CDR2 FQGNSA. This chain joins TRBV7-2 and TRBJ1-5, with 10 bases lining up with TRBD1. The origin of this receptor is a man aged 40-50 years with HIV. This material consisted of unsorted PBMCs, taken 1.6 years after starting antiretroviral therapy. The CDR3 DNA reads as TGTGCCAGCAGCTTAGCTTGGGGACAGGGGCCTCAGCCCCAGCATTTT. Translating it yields CASSLAWGQGPQPQHF.